This T cell receptor (beta chain) comes out of a study of T cell repertoires in cytomegalovirus infection. About the study: Signatures in public TCR beta sequences pointed to both CMV infection and matching HLA type.

TCRdb independently ran MiXCR on the reads; one entry per CDR3 protein. In the table there are approximately 750,000 distinct CDR3 sequences, roughly 36% of which are singletons. General study findings and limits: HLA-C-restricted TCR beta clonotypes specific for CMV led the ex vivo response. Cumulated frequencies of public TCR beta families served to identify carriers of CMV plus the relevant HLA.

As to this clonotype: Its antigen is not known.

Sequencing input: PBMCs. This clonotype was sampled from a human donor in good health (CMV status not recorded). Some clones in this sample may be carry-over from other donors' samples.

The CDR3 loop is CASSFGQGNSEQYF. DNA of the CDR3: TGCGCCAGCAGTTTCGGACAGGGTAATTCGGAGCAGTACTTC. The chain is built from TRBV5-1 and TRBJ2-7, with 8 bases that match TRBD1. V dropped 5 bases and J dropped 7; count of bases not matched to a gene: 11. The CDR3 contains 14 residues. Germline assignment: CDR1 SGHRS and CDR2 YFSETQ. The variable domain in full, with the rest retrieved from reference TRBV5-1 and TRBJ2-7, is KAGVTQTPRYLIKTRGQQVTLSCSPISGHRSVSWYQQTPGQGLQFLFEYFSETQRNKGNFPGRFSGRQFSNSRSEMNVSTLELGDSALYLCASSFGQGNSEQYFGPGTRLTVT.